The subject of this entry is one T cell receptor beta chain. Germline CDR1 is SGHDT and CDR2 is YYEEEE. The CDR3 contains 14 residues. This sample was included in a study of monozygotic twins with inflammatory bowel disease. UMIs bearing a 6-nucleotide sample barcode were added through template switching. TCRdb reprocessed the 5' RACE reads and keeps a single row for each CDR3 protein, giving no DNA. The record lists under 350,000 distinct CDR3 sequences, of which the ten most abundant hold roughly 5.3%. The source is a human donor with ulcerative colitis or Crohn's disease, or a healthy co-twin of an affected twin (not recorded which). Sequencing input: blood. The chain links TRBV5-6 to TRBJ1-2; lacking DNA, the TRBD1 call made by TCRdb goes unchecked. The CDR3 is CASSGGTDLYGYTF.